Below are 22 T cell receptor beta chains sequenced from a single sample in a study of identical twins. MiXCR was run by TCRdb on the 5' RACE reads, yielding one entry per CDR3 protein. The sample carries approximately 600,000 distinct CDR3 sequences, about 7% recorded once. These data were also reused for a study on yellow fever vaccine responses in identical twins.

Sequenced sample: PBMCs. Receptors originate from a woman younger than 35 in good health.

The chain couples TRBV2 to TRBJ2-1, with a tentative D call TRBD1 (5 bases). The CDR3 is 15 amino acids. Per the germline V gene, CDR1 is SNHLY and CDR2 is FYNNEI. Trimming took off 4 bases at V and 7 bases at J, with 17 bases between the two ends. In nucleotides, the CDR3 is TGTGCCAGCAGTGTGAGGCAGGGCGGTTGGAATGAGCAGTTCTTC. Amino acids: CASSVRQGGWNEQFF.

There are a few counts of this clonotype. The CDR3 reads CASSNSWGASYGYTF. CDR3 sequence (DNA): TGTGCCAGCAGTAATAGCTGGGGGGCCTCCTATGGCTACACCTTC. J is TRBJ1-2 and V is TRBV7-9, with a tentative D call TRBD1 (6 bases). Germline CDR1 is SEHNR and CDR2 is FQNEAQ (reference sequence). The CDR3 has 15 amino acids. V dropped 6 bases and J dropped 4 bases, with 18 bases sitting between them.

This clonotype was seen repeatedly, ten times or more. CDR3 nucleotides: TGTGCCAGCAGCTCGCCGGGACTAGCGAGAGTCCATGAGCAGTTCTTC. Its translation is CASSSPGLARVHEQFF. The rearrangement links TRBV7-8 to TRBJ2-1, with 10 bases fitting TRBD2. The germline V gene encodes CDR1 SGHVS and CDR2 FQNEAQ. This CDR3 has 16 amino acids. The ends lost 4 bases at V and 8 bases at J; junction bases unmatched: 11.

The rearrangement joins TRBV29-1 to TRBJ1-1; D is uncertain. Per the germline V gene, CDR1 is SQVTM and CDR2 is ANQGSEA. The V gene lost 4 bases and the J gene lost 1 base, with 7 bases spanning the gap. The CDR3 length is 12 residues. Written as DNA, the CDR3 is TGCAGCGTTGTCGCTTGGAACACTGAAGCTTTCTTT. This sequence encodes CSVVAWNTEAFF.

This clonotype was observed a handful of times. The gene calls are TRBV5-5 and TRBJ2-5; no clear D. Germline assignment: CDR1 SGHKS and CDR2 YYEKEE (reference sequence). V lost 1 base, J lost 7 bases, and 14 bases lay in between. The CDR3 spans 14 residues. Here the CDR3 DNA reads TGTGCCAGCAGCTTGTGGCAGGACGCTCGGACCCAGTACTTC. It encodes CASSLWQDARTQYF.

This clonotype was detected ten times or more. V and J are TRBV12-3 or TRBV12-4 and TRBJ2-1, with a possible D match to TRBD2 (6 bases). Trimming removed 3 bases at V and 4 bases at J, with 10 bases between. The CDR3 is 14 amino acids. CDR3 in amino acids: CASSLASGYNEQFF. DNA of the CDR3: TGTGCCAGCAGTTTGGCGAGCGGGTACAATGAGCAGTTCTTC.

V and J are TRBV28 and TRBJ2-1; D ambiguous. Germline V gene data show CDR1 as MDHEN and CDR2 as SYDVKM. The length of the CDR3 is 15 residues. V was pared by 7 bases and J by 0 bases, with 13 bases between. CDR3 sequence reads: CASNATPRSYNEQFF. CDR3 coding DNA: TGTGCCAGCAATGCGACACCTCGCTCCTACAATGAGCAGTTCTTC.

This clonotype was seen at least ten times. This chain joins TRBV12-3 or TRBV12-4 and TRBJ1-1, with no clear D. The CDR3 has 12 residues. Trimming took 5 bases from V and 0 from J, leaving 4 bases between them. Written as DNA, the CDR3 is TGTGCCAGCAGTCGATTGAACACTGAAGCTTTCTTT. Residues: CASSRLNTEAFF.

This clonotype occurred many times. The CDR3 nucleotides are TGTGCCAGCAGTGAGTATGGCCGGGCTAGCGGGGATAATGAGCAGTTCTTC. This encodes CASSEYGRASGDNEQFF. The chain couples TRBV6-4 to TRBJ2-1; 9 nucleotides align to TRBD2. J gave up 7 bases and V 3 bases, and 13 bases lay outside the gene matches. The length of the CDR3 is 17 residues. The germline gives CDR1 MRHNA, CDR2 SNTAGT.

This clonotype was observed a handful of times. The chain is built from TRBV7-9 and TRBJ2-5; D call uncertain. This CDR3 contains 14 residues. The V end lost 3 bases, the J end lost 1 base, and 9 bases lay between the germline ends. CDR1 is SEHNR and CDR2 is FQNEAQ in the germline V gene (reference sequence). The CDR3 reads CASSFDLTQETQYF. The CDR3 coding sequence is TGTGCCAGCAGCTTTGACCTAACCCAAGAGACCCAGTACTTC.

This clonotype was found many times. This chain links TRBV3-1 with TRBJ1-2; the match to TRBD1 covers 9 bases. CDR1 is LGHDT, CDR2 YNNKEL, per germline (reference sequence). The CDR3 contains 14 residues. J gave up 7 bases and V 4 bases, and 7 bases lay outside the gene matches. The CDR3 sequence is CASSPSDRGSGYTF. In DNA, the CDR3 is TGTGCCAGCAGCCCATCGGACAGGGGAAGTGGCTACACCTTC.

This chain connects TRBV6-5 to TRBJ2-7; the match to TRBD1 covers 10 bases. This CDR3 spans 16 amino acids. V was pared by 0 bases and J by 2 bases, with 4 bases of the junction left unmatched. Germline assignment: CDR1 MNHEY and CDR2 SVGAGI. CDR3 in amino acids: CASSYSGTGDPYEQYF. The CDR3 nucleotides are TGTGCCAGCAGTTACTCGGGGACAGGGGACCCCTACGAGCAGTACTTC.

This clonotype came up many times. V and J are TRBV7-6 and TRBJ2-1; the match to TRBD2 covers 11 bases. Germline loops: CDR1 SGHVS, CDR2 FNYEAQ. Trimming removed 7 bases from V and 7 bases from J; junction bases left unmatched: 12. This CDR3 comprises 16 residues. The CDR3, as DNA: TGTGCCAGCACAGTCTTTAGCGGGGGGGCCGCGAATGAGCAGTTCTTC. Translation gives CASTVFSGGAANEQFF.

This clonotype showed up many times. The chain combines TRBV20-1 with TRBJ1-2; D not certain. Looked up from germline, CDR1 is DFQATT and CDR2 is SNEGSKA (reference sequence). This CDR3 region has 13 residues. V shed 1 base and J shed 8 bases, with 14 bases lying between them. CDR3 DNA: TGCAGTGCTAGAGGCAGCCCGCCTGGGGGCTACACCTTC. This translates into CSARGSPPGGYTF.

This clonotype was detected only a few times. J is TRBJ2-4 and V is TRBV5-1; 9 bases agree with TRBD1. The CDR3 runs to 18 residues. With 3 bases clipped from V and 3 bases from J, the junction kept 13 bases outside the gene matches. The germline CDR1 and CDR2 sequences are SGHRS and YFSETQ. In DNA form, the CDR3 reads TGCGCCAGCAGCTCCCGGGACAGGGTGGGTTACGGCAAAAACATTCAGTACTTC. Translated, it gives CASSSRDRVGYGKNIQYF.

This clonotype showed up just a few times. The chain combines TRBV9 with TRBJ2-5; 9 bases agree with TRBD1. Germline V gene sequence: CDR1 SGDLS, CDR2 YYNGEE. The CDR3 spans 14 residues. With 7 bases clipped from V and 4 bases from J, the junction kept 8 bases outside the gene matches. The CDR3: CASAGTGLLETQYF. The CDR3 coding sequence is TGTGCCAGCGCCGGGACAGGGTTGTTAGAGACCCAGTACTTC.

V and J are TRBV28 and TRBJ2-1; 11 bases are a match to TRBD2. Germline CDR1 reads MDHEN; CDR2 reads SYDVKM. V dropped 7 bases and J dropped 0; count of bases not matched to a gene: 5. The CDR3 totals 16 residues. The CDR3 loop reads CASILTSGNSYNEQFF. DNA of the CDR3: TGTGCCAGCATCTTGACTAGCGGGAACTCCTACAATGAGCAGTTCTTC.

This clonotype was observed at least ten times. Its ends do not fully match the called genes, so a read error is possible. The V and J genes are TRBV3-1 and TRBJ1-1; a possible D gene is TRBD1 (5 bases). Germline CDR1 and CDR2: LGHDT and YNNKEL (reference sequence). The CDR3 has 13 amino acids. This CDR3 is CASTQMGVAEAFF. CDR3 in DNA: TGTGCCAGCACCCAAATGGGGGTAGCTGAAGCTTTCTTT.

A few counts support this clonotype. The chain recombines TRBV5-7 with TRBJ1-5; D unresolved. TRBV5-7 is noted as an ORF with a role that remains uncertain. CDR3 length: 16 amino acids. Trimming took off 4 bases at V and 0 bases at J, with 14 bases between the two ends. DNA of the CDR3: TGTGCCAGCAGCGTAGGTCTGATAAGTAGCAATCAGCCCCAGCATTTT. Its protein product is CASSVGLISSNQPQHF.

With regard to this clonotype: Just one base apart from a much larger clone, this may be a read error. The conserved final phenylalanine or tryptophan is absent from the CDR3, which likely points to a read error. This rearrangement joins TRBV12-3 or TRBV12-4 to TRBJ1-2; D remains ambiguous. Between the trimmed V and J ends, which lost 3 bases and 5 bases, there was a span of 10 bases. CDR3 length: 13 residues. CDR3 sequence (DNA): TGTGCCAGCAGTTTGAGTGGGGAGTATGGCTACACCGTC. Protein: CASSLSGEYGYTV.

The chain recombines TRBV15 with TRBJ2-1; no definite D call. V lost 1 base and J lost 8, with 24 bases in between. The CDR3 is made up of 18 amino acids. Germline CDR1 and CDR2: LNHNV and YYDKDF (reference sequence). In DNA, the CDR3 is TGTGCCACCAGCAGAGTTGGGGTCATAGGCACAATATTCGATGAGCAGTTCTTC. Its translation is CATSRVGVIGTIFDEQFF.

This clonotype was recorded at least ten times. This chain links TRBV6-1 with TRBJ1-1; weak D call: TRBD1 (5 bases). This CDR3 has 15 residues. Germline CDR1 reads MNHNS; CDR2 reads SASEGT. Trimming pared 6 bases from V and 1 base from J, leaving 15 bases between. The CDR3 loop reads CASRKGRARNTEAFF. In DNA, the CDR3 is TGTGCCAGCAGAAAGGGGCGTGCACGGAACACTGAAGCTTTCTTT.